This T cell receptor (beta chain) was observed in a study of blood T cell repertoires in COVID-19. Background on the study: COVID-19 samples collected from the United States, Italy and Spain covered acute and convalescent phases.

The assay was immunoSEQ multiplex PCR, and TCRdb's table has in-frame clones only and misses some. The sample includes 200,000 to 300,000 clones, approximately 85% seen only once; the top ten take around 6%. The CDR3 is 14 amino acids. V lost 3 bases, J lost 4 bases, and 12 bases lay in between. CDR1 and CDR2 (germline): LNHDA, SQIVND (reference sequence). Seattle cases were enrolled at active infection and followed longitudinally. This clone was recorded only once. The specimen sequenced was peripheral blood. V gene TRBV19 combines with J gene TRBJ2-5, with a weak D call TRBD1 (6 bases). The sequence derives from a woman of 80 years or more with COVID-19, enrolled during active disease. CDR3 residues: CASSMGATRETQYF. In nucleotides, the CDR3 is TGTGCCAGTAGTATGGGGGCCACAAGAGAGACCCAGTACTTC.